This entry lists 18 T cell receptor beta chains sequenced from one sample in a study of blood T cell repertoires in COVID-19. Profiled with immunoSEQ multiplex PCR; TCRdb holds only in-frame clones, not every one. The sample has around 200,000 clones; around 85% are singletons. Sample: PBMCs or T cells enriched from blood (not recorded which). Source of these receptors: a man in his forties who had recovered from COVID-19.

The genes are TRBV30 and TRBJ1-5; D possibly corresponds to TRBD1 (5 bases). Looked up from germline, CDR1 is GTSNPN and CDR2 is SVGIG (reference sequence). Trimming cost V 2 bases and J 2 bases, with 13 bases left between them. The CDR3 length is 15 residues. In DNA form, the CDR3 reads TGTGCCTGGAGTTCTCCGGGACTTGGCAATCAGCCCCAGCATTTT. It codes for CAWSSPGLGNQPQHF.

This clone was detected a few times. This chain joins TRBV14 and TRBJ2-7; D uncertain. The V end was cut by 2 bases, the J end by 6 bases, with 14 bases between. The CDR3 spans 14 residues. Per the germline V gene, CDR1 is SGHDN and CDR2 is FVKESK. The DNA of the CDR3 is TGTGCCAGCAGCCAAAGCTTTGTCAAAAGCGAGCAGTACTTC. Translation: CASSQSFVKSEQYF.

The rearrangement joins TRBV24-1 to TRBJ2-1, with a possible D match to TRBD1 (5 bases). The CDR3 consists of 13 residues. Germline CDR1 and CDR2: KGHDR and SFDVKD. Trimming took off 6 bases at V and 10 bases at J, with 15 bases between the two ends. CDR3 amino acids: CATSKYDRTEQFF. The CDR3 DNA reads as TGTGCCACCAGTAAATACGACAGAACCGAGCAGTTCTTC.

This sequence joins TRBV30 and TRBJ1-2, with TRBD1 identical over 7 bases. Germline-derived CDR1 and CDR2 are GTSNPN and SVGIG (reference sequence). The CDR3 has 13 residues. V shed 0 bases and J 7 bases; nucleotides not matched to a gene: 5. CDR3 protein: CAWSVQGVGGYTF. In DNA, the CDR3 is TGTGCCTGGAGTGTGCAGGGGGTAGGTGGCTACACCTTC.

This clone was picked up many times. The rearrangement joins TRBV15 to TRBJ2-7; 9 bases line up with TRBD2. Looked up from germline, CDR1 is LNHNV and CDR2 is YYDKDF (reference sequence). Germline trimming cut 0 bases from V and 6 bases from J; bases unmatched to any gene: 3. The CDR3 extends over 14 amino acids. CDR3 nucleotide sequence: TGTGCCACCAGCAGAGAGCGGGGGGGCGGCGAGCAGTACTTC. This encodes CATSRERGGGEQYF. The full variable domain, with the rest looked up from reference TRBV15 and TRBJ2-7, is DAMVIQNPRYQVTQFGKPVTLSCSQTLNHNVMYWYQQKSSQAPKLLFHYYDKDFNNEADTPDNFQSRRPNTSFCFLDIRSPGLGDTAMYLCATSRERGGGEQYFGPGTRLTVT.

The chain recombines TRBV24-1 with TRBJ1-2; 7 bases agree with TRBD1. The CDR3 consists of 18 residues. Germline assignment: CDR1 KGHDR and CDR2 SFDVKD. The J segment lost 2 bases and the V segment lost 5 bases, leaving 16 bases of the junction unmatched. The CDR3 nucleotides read TGTGCCACCAGTGCCCCCCACAGGGGCGCTGTATCCAACTATGGCTACACCTTC. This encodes CATSAPHRGAVSNYGYTF.

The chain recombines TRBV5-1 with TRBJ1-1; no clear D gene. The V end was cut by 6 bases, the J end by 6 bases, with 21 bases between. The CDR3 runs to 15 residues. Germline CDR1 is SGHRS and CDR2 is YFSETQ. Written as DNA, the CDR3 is TGCGCCAGCAAGATAACGGGAGGTGTCGACGCTGAAGCTTTCTTT. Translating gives CASKITGGVDAEAFF.

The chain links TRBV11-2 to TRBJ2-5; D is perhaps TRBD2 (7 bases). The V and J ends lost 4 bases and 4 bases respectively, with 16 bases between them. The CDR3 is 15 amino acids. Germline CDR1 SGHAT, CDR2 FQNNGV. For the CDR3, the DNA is TGTGCCAGCAGCTCGGGGGGCTTACGCTCAGAGACCCAGTACTTC. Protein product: CASSSGGLRSETQYF.

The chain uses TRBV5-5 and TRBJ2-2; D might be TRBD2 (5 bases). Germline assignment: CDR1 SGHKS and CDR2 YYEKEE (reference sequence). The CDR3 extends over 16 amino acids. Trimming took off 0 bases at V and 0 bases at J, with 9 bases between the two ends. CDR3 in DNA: TGTGCCAGCAGCTTGGAGCGGCCCGCGAACACCGGGGAGCTGTTTTTT. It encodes CASSLERPANTGELFF.

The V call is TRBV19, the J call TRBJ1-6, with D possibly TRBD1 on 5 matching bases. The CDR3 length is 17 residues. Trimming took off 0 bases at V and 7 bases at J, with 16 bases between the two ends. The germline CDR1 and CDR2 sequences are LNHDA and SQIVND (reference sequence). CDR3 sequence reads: CASSIDAQVAGNSPLHF. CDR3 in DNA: TGTGCCAGTAGTATAGATGCCCAAGTGGCAGGGAATTCACCCCTCCACTTT.

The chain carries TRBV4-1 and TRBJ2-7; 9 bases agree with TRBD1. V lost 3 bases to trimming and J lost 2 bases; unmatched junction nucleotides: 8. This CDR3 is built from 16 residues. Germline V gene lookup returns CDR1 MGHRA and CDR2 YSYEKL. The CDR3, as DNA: TGCGCCAGCAGCCAGGGGGGGACAGGGCGGCCCTACGAGCAGTACTTC. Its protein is CASSQGGTGRPYEQYF.

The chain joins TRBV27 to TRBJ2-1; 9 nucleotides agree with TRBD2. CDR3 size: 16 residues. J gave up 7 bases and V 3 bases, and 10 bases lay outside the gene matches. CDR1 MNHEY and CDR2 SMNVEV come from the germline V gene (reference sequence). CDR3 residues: CASSFSGSIGVNEQFF. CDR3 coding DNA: TGTGCCAGCAGTTTTAGCGGGAGCATCGGAGTGAATGAGCAGTTCTTC.

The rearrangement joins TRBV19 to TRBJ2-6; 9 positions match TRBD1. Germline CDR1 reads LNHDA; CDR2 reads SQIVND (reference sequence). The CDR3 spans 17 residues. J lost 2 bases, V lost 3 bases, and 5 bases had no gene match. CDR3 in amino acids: CASSIGTGSPGANVLTF. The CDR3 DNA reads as TGTGCCAGTAGTATTGGGACAGGGAGCCCTGGGGCCAACGTCCTGACTTTC. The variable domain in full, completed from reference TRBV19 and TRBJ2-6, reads DGGITQSPKYLFRKEGQNVTLSCEQNLNHDAMYWYRQDPGQGLRLIYYSQIVNDFQKGDIAEGYSVSREKKESFPLTVTSAQKNPTAFYLCASSIGTGSPGANVLTFGAGSRLTVL.

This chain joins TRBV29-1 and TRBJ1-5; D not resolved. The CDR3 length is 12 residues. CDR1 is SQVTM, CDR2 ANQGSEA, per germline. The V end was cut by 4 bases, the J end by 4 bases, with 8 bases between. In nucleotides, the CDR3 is TGCAGCGTTGGTGCGGTTAATCAGCCCCAGCATTTT. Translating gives CSVGAVNQPQHF.

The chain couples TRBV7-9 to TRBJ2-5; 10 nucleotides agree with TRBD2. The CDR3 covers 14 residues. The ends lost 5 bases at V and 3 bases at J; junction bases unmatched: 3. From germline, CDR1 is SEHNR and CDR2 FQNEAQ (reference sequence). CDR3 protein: CASSHGLAEETQYF. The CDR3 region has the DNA TGTGCCAGCAGCCATGGACTAGCGGAAGAGACCCAGTACTTC.

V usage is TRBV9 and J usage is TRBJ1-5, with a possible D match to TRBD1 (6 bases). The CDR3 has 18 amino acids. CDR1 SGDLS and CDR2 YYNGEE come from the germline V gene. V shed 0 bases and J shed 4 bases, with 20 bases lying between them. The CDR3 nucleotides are TGTGCCAGCAGCGTAGAGGAGGCGGGGGCCCAGCTAAATCAGCCCCAGCATTTT. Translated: CASSVEEAGAQLNQPQHF.

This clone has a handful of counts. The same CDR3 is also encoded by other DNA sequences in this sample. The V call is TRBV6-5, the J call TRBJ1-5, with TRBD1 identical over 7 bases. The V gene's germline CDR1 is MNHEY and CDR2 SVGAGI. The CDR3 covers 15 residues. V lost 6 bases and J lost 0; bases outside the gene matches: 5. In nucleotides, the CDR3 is TGTGCCAGCAGCTCAGACAGGGATAGCAATCAGCCCCAGCATTTT. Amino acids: CASSSDRDSNQPQHF.

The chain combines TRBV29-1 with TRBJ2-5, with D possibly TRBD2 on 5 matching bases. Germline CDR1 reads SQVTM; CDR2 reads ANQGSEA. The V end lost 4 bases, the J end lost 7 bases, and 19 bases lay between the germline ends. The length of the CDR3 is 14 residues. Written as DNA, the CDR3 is TGCAGCGTTGTATTGGGAGACCAAGAGTGGACCCAGTACTTC. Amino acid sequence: CSVVLGDQEWTQYF.